The text below deals with one T cell receptor (beta chain). Its antigen remains unknown. The sample belongs to a study of CD8+CD57+ T cells in acquired aplastic anemia. Study background: Across the sorted CD4+ and CD8+ cells, DNA amounts averaged around 3.2 ug.

Genomic DNA, serving as template, underwent TCR beta VDJ and CDR3 profiling. TCRdb re-called the reads with MiXCR, one entry per CDR3 protein. The repertoire holds around 180,000 distinct CDR3 sequences, 63% seen once, with around 45% in the top ten. Study results and limitations: CD8+ Simpson's diversity in patients was not significantly different from that in controls.

V dropped 3 bases and J dropped 3 bases, with 8 bases sitting between them. CDR3 length equals 13 residues. This sequence joins TRBV12-3 or TRBV12-4 and TRBJ1-2, with a weak D call TRBD1 (5 bases). The sample consisted of sorted CD4+, CD8+, or CD8+CD57+ T cells (not recorded which) from PBMCs. The sequence was obtained from a human donor in good health. CDR3 sequence: CASSFGADYGYTF. The CDR3 DNA reads TGTGCCAGCAGTTTCGGGGCAGACTATGGCTACACCTTC.